Listed here is a single TCR beta chain. The source of the sample is a study of response to subunit inactivated influenza vaccine. TCRdb re-analysed the RT-PCR reads in MiXCR, keeping a single row per CDR3 protein. The sample shows around 520,000 distinct CDR3 sequences, about 11% of them seen only once. This CDR3 has 13 amino acids. J was trimmed by 10 bases and V by 4 bases; bases with no gene match: 9. Germline CDR1 reads SGHRS; CDR2 reads YFSETQ. V is TRBV5-1 and J is TRBJ1-1, with 8 bases fitting TRBD1. Sample: PBMCs from blood, taken on the day of vaccination. The TCR comes from a man aged 50 or older who received an inactivated influenza vaccine. CDR3 DNA sequence: TGCGCCAGCAGCCCCCTCGGACAGGGTGGAGCTTTCTTT. This codes for CASSPLGQGGAFF.